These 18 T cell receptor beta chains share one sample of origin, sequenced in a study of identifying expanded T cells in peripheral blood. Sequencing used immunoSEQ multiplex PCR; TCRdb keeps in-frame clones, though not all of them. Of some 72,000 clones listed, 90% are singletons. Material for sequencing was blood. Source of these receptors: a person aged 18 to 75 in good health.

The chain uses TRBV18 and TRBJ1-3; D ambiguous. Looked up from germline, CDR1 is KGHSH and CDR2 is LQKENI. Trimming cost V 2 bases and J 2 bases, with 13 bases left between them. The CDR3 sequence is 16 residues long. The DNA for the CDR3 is TGTGCCAGCTCACCAAAATTGAGCCCCACTGGAAACACCATATATTTT. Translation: CASSPKLSPTGNTIYF.

The CDR3 bases are TGTGCCAGCAGCTTAGGGTTTACCGGAAGCGAGCAGTACTTC. It encodes CASSLGFTGSEQYF. This chain connects TRBV11-2 to TRBJ2-7; D gene ambiguous. CDR3 length: 14 amino acids. The germline CDR1 and CDR2 sequences are SGHAT and FQNNGV. The V gene lost 1 base and the J gene lost 6 bases, with 13 bases spanning the gap.

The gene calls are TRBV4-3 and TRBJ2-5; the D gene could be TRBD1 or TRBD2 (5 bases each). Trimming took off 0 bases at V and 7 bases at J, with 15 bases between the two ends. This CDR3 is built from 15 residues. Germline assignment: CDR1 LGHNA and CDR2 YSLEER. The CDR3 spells CASSQDGGLGRTQYF. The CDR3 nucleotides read TGCGCCAGCAGCCAAGATGGGGGTCTGGGGAGGACCCAGTACTTC.

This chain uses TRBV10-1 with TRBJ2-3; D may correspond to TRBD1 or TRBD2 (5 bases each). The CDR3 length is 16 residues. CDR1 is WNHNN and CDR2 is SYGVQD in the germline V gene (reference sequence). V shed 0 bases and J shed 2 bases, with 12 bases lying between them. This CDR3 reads CASSESSGTFTDTQYF. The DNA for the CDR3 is TGCGCCAGCAGTGAGTCGTCAGGGACCTTCACAGATACGCAGTATTTT.

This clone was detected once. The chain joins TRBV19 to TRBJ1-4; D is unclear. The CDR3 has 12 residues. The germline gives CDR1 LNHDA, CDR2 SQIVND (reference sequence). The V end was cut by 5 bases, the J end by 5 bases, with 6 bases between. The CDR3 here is CASSPINEKLFF. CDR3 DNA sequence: TGTGCCAGTAGTCCCATCAATGAAAAACTGTTTTTT.

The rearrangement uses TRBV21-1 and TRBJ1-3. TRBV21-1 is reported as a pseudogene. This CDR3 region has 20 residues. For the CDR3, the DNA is TGTGCCAGCAGCCCAAATTTTGGTTGGGACCGACAATGCTCTGGAAACACCATATATTTT. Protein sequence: CASSPNFGWDRQCSGNTIYF.

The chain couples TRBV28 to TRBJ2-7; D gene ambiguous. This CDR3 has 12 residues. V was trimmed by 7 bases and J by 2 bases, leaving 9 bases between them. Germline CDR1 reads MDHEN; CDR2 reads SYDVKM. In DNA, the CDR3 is TGTGCCAGCAAGGGCATACCCTACGAGCAGTACTTC. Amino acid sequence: CASKGIPYEQYF.

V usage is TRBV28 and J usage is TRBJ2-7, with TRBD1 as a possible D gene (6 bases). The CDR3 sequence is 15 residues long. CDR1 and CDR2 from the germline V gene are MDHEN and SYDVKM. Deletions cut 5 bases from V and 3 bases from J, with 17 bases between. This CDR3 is CASSPGDIRGYEQYF. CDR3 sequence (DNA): TGTGCCAGCAGTCCAGGGGACATCAGGGGCTACGAGCAGTACTTC.

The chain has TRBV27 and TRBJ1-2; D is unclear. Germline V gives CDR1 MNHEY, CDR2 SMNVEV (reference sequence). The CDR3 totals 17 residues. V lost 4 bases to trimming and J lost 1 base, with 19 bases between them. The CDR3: CASSSTAEFRFNYGYTF. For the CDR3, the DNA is TGTGCCAGCAGTTCCACAGCCGAATTTAGGTTTAACTATGGCTACACCTTC.

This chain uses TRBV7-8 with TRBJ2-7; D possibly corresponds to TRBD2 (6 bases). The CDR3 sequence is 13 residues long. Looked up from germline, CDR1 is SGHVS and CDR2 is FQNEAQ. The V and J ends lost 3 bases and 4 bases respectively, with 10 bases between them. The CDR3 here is CASSFRRGYEQYF. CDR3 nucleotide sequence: TGTGCCAGCAGCTTCAGGAGGGGTTACGAGCAGTACTTC. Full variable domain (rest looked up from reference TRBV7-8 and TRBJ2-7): GAGVSQSPRYKVAKRGQDVALRCDPISGHVSLFWYQQALGQGPEFLTYFQNEAQLDKSGLPSDRFFAERPEGSVSTLKIQRTQQEDSAVYLCASSFRRGYEQYFGPGTRLTVT.

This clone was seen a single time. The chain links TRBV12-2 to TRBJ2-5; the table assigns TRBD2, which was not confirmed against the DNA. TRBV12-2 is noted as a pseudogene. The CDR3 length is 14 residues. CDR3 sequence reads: CASRSPTGQETQYF. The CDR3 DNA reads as TGTGCAAGTCGCTCTCCCACGGGCCAAGAGACCCAGTACTTC.

CDR3 coding DNA: TGTGCCAGCAGTTCCCTTGGACAGGGGGCTAATGCTTTCTTT. It specifies CASSSLGQGANAFF. The chain has TRBV28 and TRBJ1-1; 11 bases match TRBD1. The trim removed 4 bases at V and 11 bases at J, leaving 9 bases unmatched. CDR3 length: 14 amino acids. CDR1 is MDHEN and CDR2 is SYDVKM in the germline V gene.

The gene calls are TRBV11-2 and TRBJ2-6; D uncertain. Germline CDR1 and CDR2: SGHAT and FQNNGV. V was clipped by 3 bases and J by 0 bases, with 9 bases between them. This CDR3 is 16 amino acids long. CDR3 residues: CASSLTMGSGANVLTF. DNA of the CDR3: TGTGCCAGCAGCTTGACGATGGGCTCTGGGGCCAACGTCCTGACTTTC.

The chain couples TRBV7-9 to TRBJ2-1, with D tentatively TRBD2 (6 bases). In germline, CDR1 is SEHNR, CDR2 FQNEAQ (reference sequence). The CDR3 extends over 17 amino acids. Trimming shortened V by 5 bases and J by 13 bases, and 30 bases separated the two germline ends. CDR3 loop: CASSPTRLEPSTMKQFF. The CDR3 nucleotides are TGTGCCAGCAGCCCGACTCGACTAGAGCCTTCTACAATGAAACAGTTCTTC.

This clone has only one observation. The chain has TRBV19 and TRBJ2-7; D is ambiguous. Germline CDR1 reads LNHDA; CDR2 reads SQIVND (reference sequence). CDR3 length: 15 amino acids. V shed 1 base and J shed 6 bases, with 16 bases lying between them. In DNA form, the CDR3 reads TGTGCCAGTAGTATAGTCCCGGACCCCATTAGCGAGCAGTACTTC. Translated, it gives CASSIVPDPISEQYF.

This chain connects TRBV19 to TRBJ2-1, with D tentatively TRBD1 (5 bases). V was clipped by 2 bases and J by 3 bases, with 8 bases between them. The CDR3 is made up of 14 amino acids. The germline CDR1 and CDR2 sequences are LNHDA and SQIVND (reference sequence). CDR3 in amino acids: CASSIFQGYNEQFF. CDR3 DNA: TGTGCCAGTAGTATATTTCAGGGCTACAATGAGCAGTTCTTC.

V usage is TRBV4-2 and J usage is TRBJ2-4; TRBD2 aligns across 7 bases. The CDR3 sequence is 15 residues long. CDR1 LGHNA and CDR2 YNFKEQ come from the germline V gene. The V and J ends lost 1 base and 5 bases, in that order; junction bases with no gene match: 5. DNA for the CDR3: TGTGCCAGCAGCCAAGTGGCTAGCGGAGAAAACATTCAGTACTTC. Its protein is CASSQVASGENIQYF.

CDR3 in amino acids: CANRQSSYNEQFF. In DNA, the CDR3 is TGTGCCAACCGACAGAGCTCCTACAATGAGCAGTTCTTC. The rearrangement joins TRBV28 to TRBJ2-1, with D possibly being TRBD1 (5 bases). In germline, CDR1 is MDHEN, CDR2 SYDVKM. The CDR3 has 13 amino acids. V lost 10 bases and J 0 bases, leaving 10 bases between the germline ends.